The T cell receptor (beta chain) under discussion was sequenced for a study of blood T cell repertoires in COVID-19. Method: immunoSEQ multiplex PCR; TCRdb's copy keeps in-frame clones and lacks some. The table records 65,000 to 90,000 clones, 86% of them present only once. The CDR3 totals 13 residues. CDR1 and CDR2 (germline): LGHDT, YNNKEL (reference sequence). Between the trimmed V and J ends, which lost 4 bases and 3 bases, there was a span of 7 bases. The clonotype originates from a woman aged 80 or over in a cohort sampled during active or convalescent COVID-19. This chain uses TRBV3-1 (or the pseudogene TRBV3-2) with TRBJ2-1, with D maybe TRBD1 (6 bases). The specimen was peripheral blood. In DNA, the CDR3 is TGTGCCAGCAGCCTACAGGGCTACAATGAGCAGTTCTTC. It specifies CASSLQGYNEQFF.